Shown below are 15 T cell receptor beta chains from a single sample sequenced in a study of neurological immune-mediated disorders. TCRdb re-analysed the 5' RACE reads in MiXCR, keeping a single row per CDR3 protein. The sample holds tens of thousands of distinct CDR3 sequences, roughly 4.4% seen once. The sample was PBMCs. Receptors originate from a woman between 70 and 85 years old with multiple sclerosis.

This clonotype was seen at least ten times. The V call is TRBV5-5, the J call TRBJ1-5, with D tentatively TRBD1 (6 bases). The CDR3 runs to 13 residues. V was trimmed by 0 bases and J by 10 bases, leaving 11 bases between them. Germline CDR1 SGHKS, CDR2 YYEKEE (reference sequence). In DNA, the CDR3 is TGTGCCAGCAGCTTGGACAGGGTCGACCCCCAGCATTTT. Translated: CASSLDRVDPQHF.

The rearrangement joins TRBV7-2 to TRBJ2-1, with D hard to call. The CDR3 spans 12 residues. The germline CDR1 and CDR2 sequences are SGHTA and FQGNSA. V was trimmed by 2 bases and J by 7 bases, leaving 6 bases between them. The CDR3 DNA follows: TGTGCCAGCAGCTTAATGGGTAATGAGCAGTTCTTC. Its protein product is CASSLMGNEQFF.

There are a few counts of this clonotype. The chain joins TRBV18 to TRBJ2-7; TRBD1 matches 7 bases. After removal of 3 bases from V and 2 bases from J, the junction contained 7 bases not matched to a gene. CDR1 is KGHSH, CDR2 LQKENI, per germline. The CDR3 length is 15 residues. CDR3 protein: CASSPNDRATYEQYF. CDR3 bases: TGTGCCAGCTCACCCAACGACAGGGCTACCTACGAGCAGTACTTC.

This clonotype has ten or more counts. The chain carries TRBV12-3 or TRBV12-4 and TRBJ2-2, with TRBD2 matching 10 bases. The CDR3 is 16 amino acids. Trimming took 4 bases from V and 4 from J; bases not matched to a gene: 6. CDR3 nucleotides: TGTGCCAGCAGTTCATCCGGGACTAGCGTCACCGGGGAGCTGTTTTTT. Translation: CASSSSGTSVTGELFF.

This clonotype has more than one count but fewer than ten. The chain recombines TRBV6-2 or TRBV6-3 with TRBJ2-3; D unresolved. The ends were cut back, 4 bases at V and 1 base at J, with 15 bases in the middle. The CDR3 sequence is 16 residues long. Germline CDR1 and CDR2: MNHEY and SVGEGT. Here the CDR3 DNA reads TGTGCCAGCAGTTTCATGGACCTCCCCGGCACAGATACGCAGTATTTT. Protein product: CASSFMDLPGTDTQYF.

This clonotype appeared many times. This chain joins TRBV2 and TRBJ2-1; D possibly corresponds to TRBD2 (6 bases). The CDR3 spans 16 residues. Germline V CDR1 and CDR2: SNHLY, FYNNEI. Trimming took off 2 bases at V and 5 bases at J, with 16 bases between the two ends. The CDR3 DNA reads as TGTGCCAGCAGTGAATCGGGACTCACTCAGAACAATGAGCAGTTCTTC. Protein product: CASSESGLTQNNEQFF.

CDR3 sequence: CASSLVEINTDTQYF. For the CDR3, the DNA is TGTGCCAGCAGCTTAGTGGAAATTAACACAGATACGCAGTATTTT. The chain joins TRBV11-2 to TRBJ2-3; D unresolved. Trimming left V 1 base short and J 2 bases short, with 10 bases between. From germline, CDR1 is SGHAT and CDR2 FQNNGV. The CDR3 is made up of 15 amino acids.

There are many counts of this clonotype. J is TRBJ2-5 and V is TRBV12-3 or TRBV12-4, with D unresolved. V was shortened by 4 bases and J by 4 bases, with 4 bases between the two germline ends. CDR3 length equals 11 residues. DNA for the CDR3: TGTGCCAGCAGTTCCGGAGAGACCCAGTACTTC. It is translated as CASSSGETQYF.

This clonotype came up a few times. The chain is built from TRBV20-1 and TRBJ2-2; tentative D call: TRBD2 (5 bases). This CDR3 contains 15 residues. Per the germline V gene, CDR1 is DFQATT and CDR2 is SNEGSKA (reference sequence). The V and J ends lost 2 bases and 0 bases respectively, with 10 bases between them. CDR3: CSARRDLANTGELFF. CDR3 bases: TGCAGTGCTAGACGGGATCTAGCGAACACCGGGGAGCTGTTTTTT.

This clonotype appeared many times. The J gene is TRBJ1-5, the V gene TRBV5-6; D uncertain. This CDR3 is built from 18 residues. Germline V lookup: CDR1 SGHDT, CDR2 YYEEEE. V lost 2 bases and J lost 0, with 18 bases in between. The CDR3 DNA follows: TGTGCCAGCAGCTTTTTCCTCGGCGGACGCGATAGCAATCAGCCCCAGCATTTT. Translated, it gives CASSFFLGGRDSNQPQHF. The full variable domain, completed using reference TRBV5-6 and TRBJ1-5, is DAGVTQSPTHLIKTRGQQVTLRCSPKSGHDTVSWYQQALGQGPQFIFQYYEEEERQRGNFPDRFSGHQFPNYSSELNVNALLLGDSALYLCASSFFLGGRDSNQPQHFGDGTRLSIL.

This clonotype was seen many times. The chain carries TRBV20-1 and TRBJ2-7; D tentatively fits TRBD1 or TRBD2 (6 bases each). CDR1 DFQATT and CDR2 SNEGSKA come from the germline V gene (reference sequence). V lost 4 bases and J 4 bases, leaving 20 bases between the germline ends. The CDR3 has 15 amino acids. The CDR3: CSAICSGASCYEQYF. The CDR3 nucleotides are TGCAGTGCTATCTGTTCGGGGGCCTCCTGTTACGAGCAGTACTTC.

This clonotype was picked up many times. The chain uses TRBV7-2 and TRBJ2-7; D might be TRBD2 (5 bases). The CDR3 has 14 residues. The V end was cut by 2 bases, the J end by 7 bases, with 15 bases between. CDR1 is SGHTA and CDR2 is FQGNSA in the germline V gene. The CDR3 DNA follows: TGTGCCAGCAGCTTACATTCTAGCCGGGGAGAGCAGTACTTC. Translation gives CASSLHSSRGEQYF.

Ten or more counts support this clonotype. The chain joins TRBV12-3 or TRBV12-4 to TRBJ2-1; 8 positions match TRBD2. The J segment lost 4 bases and the V segment lost 7 bases, leaving 9 bases of the junction unmatched. This CDR3 is 15 amino acids long. DNA for the CDR3: TGTGCCAGCACCCTGGGTGGCGGGGGGTACAATGAGCAGTTCTTC. Translated, it gives CASTLGGGGYNEQFF.

The sample holds many counts of this clonotype. The CDR3 reads CASSHQSRVRVNTQYF. In DNA form, the CDR3 reads TGTGCCAGCAGCCACCAAAGTAGGGTCAGGGTAAATACGCAGTATTTT. The chain carries TRBV3-1 and TRBJ2-3, with D maybe TRBD1 (5 bases). V lost 3 bases, J lost 7 bases, and 20 bases lay in between. Germline V gene sequence: CDR1 LGHDT, CDR2 YNNKEL (reference sequence). This CDR3 region has 16 residues.

In regard to this clonotype: Mismatch with germline at one junction end may stem from a read error. The DNA for the CDR3 is TGCAGCGTTAAAGACAGAAAACCGAACACCGGGGAGCTGTTTTTT. Translation gives CSVKDRKPNTGELFF. The rearrangement links TRBV29-1 to TRBJ2-2, with a possible D match to TRBD1 (5 bases). Germline V gives CDR1 SQVTM, CDR2 ANQGSEA. The CDR3 spans 15 residues.